This TCR beta chain was identified during a study of cytomegalovirus exposure and HLA in healthy donors. Looking at the study overall: One earlier analysis, a look at around 170 million T cells, found roughly 110 million unique TCR beta sequences. Genotyping showed around 81% of over 350 donors falling in the Caucasian-associated ancestry cluster. Regarding the study as a whole: Upon later analysis, TCR association rates were observed to vary by HLA locus, being highest for DRB1 and lowest for HLA-C. Across donors, most TCRs were seen rarely, yet some public ones were widespread.

Comment on this clone: The antigen remains unidentified.

Researchers ran the PCR with 60 Vbeta and 13 Jbeta primers. Profiling relied on immunoSEQ multiplex PCR, and the TCRdb table lists in-frame clones only, not all of them. The top ten clones hold roughly 2.3% of a sample with fewer than 350,000 clones, approximately 90% of them seen once. Per germline, CDR1 SGHDT and CDR2 YYEEEE. This CDR3 spans 14 amino acids. Trimming stripped 0 bases from V and 0 bases from J, with 7 bases between. The clonotype was recovered from a woman aged 18-29 years in good health and CMV-seronegative. The chain recombines TRBV5-6 with TRBJ2-7; the D is unclear. The sequenced sample was PBMCs. The CDR3 sequence: CASSLVGNSYEQYF. The CDR3, as DNA: TGTGCCAGCAGCTTGGTTGGCAACTCCTACGAGCAGTACTTC.